These T cell receptor beta chains were read from a single sample in a study of cytomegalovirus exposure and HLA in healthy donors. Here immunoSEQ multiplex PCR was the method, and the copy in TCRdb shows in-frame clones only, minus some. The sample includes approximately 120,000 clones, 73% seen only once; the top ten take more than 4.5%. Sequencing was done on a sample of PBMCs. The receptors here all came from a man aged 55 to 70 in good health and CMV-seropositive. Each CDR3 is given with its conserved first and last residue. The D gene is left open where the match is weak. Only some rows state a clone size, as once, few, many or a class for expanded clones.

D,size,V,J,CDR3,DNA
-,many,TRBV4-1,TRBJ2-7,CASSPGQGILYEQYF,TGCGCCAGCAGCCCCGGGCAGGGCATACTCTACGAGCAGTACTTC
-,-,TRBV7-2,TRBJ2-2,CASRSTGFTGELFF,TGTGCCAGCAGGTCTACAGGCTTCACCGGGGAGCTGTTTTTT
-,once,TRBV5-6,TRBJ1-3,CASSFFGSGNTIYF,TGTGCCAGCAGCTTTTTCGGCTCTGGAAACACCATATATTTT
TRBD2,-,TRBV18,TRBJ2-1,CASSGLAGVASRFYNEQFF,TGTGCCAGCTCGGGACTAGCGGGGGTCGCCTCGCGGTTCTACAATGAGCAGTTCTTC
-,-,TRBV19,TRBJ1-2,CASSIGTGNYGYTF,TGTGCCAGTAGTATAGGAACCGGGAACTATGGCTACACCTTC
-,few,TRBV27,TRBJ2-7,CASSLSAGAYEQYF,TGTGCCAGCAGTTTATCGGCAGGGGCCTACGAGCAGTACTTC
-,-,TRBV28,TRBJ1-5,CASSLFEDPNQPQHF,TGTGCCAGCAGTTTATTCGAGGATCCTAATCAGCCCCAGCATTTT
TRBD1,-,TRBV6-1,TRBJ1-6,CASSWDRANSPLHF,TGTGCCAGCAGTTGGGACAGGGCTAATTCACCCCTCCACTTT
-,-,TRBV5-6,TRBJ2-3,CASSYLQGDKQYF,TGTGCCAGCAGCTACTTACAGGGAGACAAGCAGTATTTT
TRBD2,-,TRBV11-3,TRBJ2-3,CASSLHSGGGTDTQYF,TGTGCCAGCAGCTTACATAGCGGGGGGGGCACAGATACGCAGTATTTT
-,-,TRBV6-5,TRBJ1-2,CASSWGRGGAGGYTF,TGTGCCAGCAGTTGGGGGAGGGGGGGGGCTGGGGGCTACACCTTC
TRBD2,-,TRBV5-4,TRBJ2-7,CASSTGLAGTTYEQYF,TGTGCCAGCAGCACCGGACTAGCGGGGACTACCTACGAGCAGTACTTC
-,few,TRBV11-2,TRBJ1-2,CASSPGQLYGYTF,TGTGCCAGCAGCCCCGGACAGCTTTATGGCTACACCTTC
-,few,TRBV9,TRBJ2-5,CASSELGLAGETQYF,TGTGCCAGCAGCGAGCTTGGGCTAGCCGGAGAGACCCAGTACTTC
-,-,TRBV2,TRBJ1-4,CASSGRVGNEKLFF,TGTGCCAGCAGCGGCAGGGTGGGGAATGAAAAACTGTTTTTT
-,-,TRBV9,TRBJ1-4,CASSKRVSNEKLFF,TGTGCCAGCAGCAAACGGGTATCTAATGAAAAACTGTTTTTT
TRBD1,few,TRBV7-9,TRBJ1-5,CASSLGRGRGGNQPQHF,TGTGCCAGCAGCTTAGGCAGGGGGCGAGGGGGCAATCAGCCCCAGCATTTT
TRBD1,-,TRBV7-2,TRBJ1-2,CASSVGDSRGDYGYTF,TGTGCCAGCAGCGTGGGGGACAGTCGGGGTGACTATGGCTACACCTTC
-,-,TRBV7-3,TRBJ2-2,CASSLWQGSGELFF,TGTGCCAGCAGCTTATGGCAGGGAAGCGGGGAGCTGTTTTTT
-,few,TRBV6-5,TRBJ2-5,CASSYGSSGQYF,TGTGCCAGCAGTTACGGGTCGTCAGGGCAGTACTTC
TRBD1,-,TRBV2,TRBJ1-5,CASSGGQGVQPQHF,TGTGCCAGCAGTGGCGGACAGGGTGTTCAGCCCCAGCATTTT
TRBD2,-,TRBV7-2,TRBJ2-7,CASSLNSGGEQYF,TGTGCCAGCAGCTTAAACAGCGGGGGCGAGCAGTACTTC
TRBD1,-,TRBV15,TRBJ1-3,CATSRDVGGAGNTIYF,TGTGCCACCAGCAGAGATGTAGGGGGCGCCGGAAACACCATATATTTT
TRBD1,-,TRBV4-1,TRBJ2-7,CASSPDRGYEQYF,TGCGCCAGCAGCCCCGACAGGGGCTACGAGCAGTACTTC